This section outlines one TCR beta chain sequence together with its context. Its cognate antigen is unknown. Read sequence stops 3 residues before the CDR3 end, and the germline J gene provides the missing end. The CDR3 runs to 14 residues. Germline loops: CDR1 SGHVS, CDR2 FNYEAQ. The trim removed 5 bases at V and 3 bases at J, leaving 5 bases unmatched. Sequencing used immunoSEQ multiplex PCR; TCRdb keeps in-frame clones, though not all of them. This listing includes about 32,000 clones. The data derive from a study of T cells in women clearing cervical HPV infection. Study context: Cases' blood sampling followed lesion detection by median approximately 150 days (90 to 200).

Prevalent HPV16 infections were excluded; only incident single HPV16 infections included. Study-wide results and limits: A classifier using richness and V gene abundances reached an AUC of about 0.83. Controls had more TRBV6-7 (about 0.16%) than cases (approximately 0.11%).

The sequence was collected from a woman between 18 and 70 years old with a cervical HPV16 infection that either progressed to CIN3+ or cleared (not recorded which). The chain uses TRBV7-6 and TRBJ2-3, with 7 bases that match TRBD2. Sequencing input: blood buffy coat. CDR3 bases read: TGTGCCAGCAGCCACGGGGGGAGGACAGATACG. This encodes CASSHGGRTDT. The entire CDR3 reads CASSHGGRTDTQYF.